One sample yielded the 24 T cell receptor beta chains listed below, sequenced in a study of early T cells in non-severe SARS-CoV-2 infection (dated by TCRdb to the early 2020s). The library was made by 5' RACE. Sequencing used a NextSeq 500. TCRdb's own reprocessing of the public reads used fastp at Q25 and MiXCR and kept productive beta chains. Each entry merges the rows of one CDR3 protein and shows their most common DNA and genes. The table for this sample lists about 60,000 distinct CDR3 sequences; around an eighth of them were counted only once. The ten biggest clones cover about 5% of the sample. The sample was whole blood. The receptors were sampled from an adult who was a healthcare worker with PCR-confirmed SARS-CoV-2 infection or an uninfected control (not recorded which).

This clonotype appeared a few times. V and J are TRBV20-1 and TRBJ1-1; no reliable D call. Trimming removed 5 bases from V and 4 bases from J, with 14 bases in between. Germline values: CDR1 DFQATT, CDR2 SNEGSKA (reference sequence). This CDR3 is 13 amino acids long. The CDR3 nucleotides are TGCAGTGCTCCCCGCGGAGAGTCCACTGAAGCTTTCTTT. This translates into CSAPRGESTEAFF.

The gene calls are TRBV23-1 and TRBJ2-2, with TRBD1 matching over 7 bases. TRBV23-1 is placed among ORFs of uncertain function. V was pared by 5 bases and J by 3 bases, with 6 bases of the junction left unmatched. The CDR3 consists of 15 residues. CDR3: CASSERGRYTGELFF. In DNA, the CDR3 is TGCGCCAGCAGTGAAAGGGGGCGCTACACCGGGGAGCTGTTTTTT.

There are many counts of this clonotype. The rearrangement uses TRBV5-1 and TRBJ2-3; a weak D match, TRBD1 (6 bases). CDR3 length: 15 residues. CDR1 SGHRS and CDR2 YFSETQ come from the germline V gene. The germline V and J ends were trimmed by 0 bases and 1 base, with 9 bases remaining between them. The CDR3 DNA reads TGCGCCAGCAGCTTGGGACAGGAGGGCACAGATACGCAGTATTTT. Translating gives CASSLGQEGTDTQYF.

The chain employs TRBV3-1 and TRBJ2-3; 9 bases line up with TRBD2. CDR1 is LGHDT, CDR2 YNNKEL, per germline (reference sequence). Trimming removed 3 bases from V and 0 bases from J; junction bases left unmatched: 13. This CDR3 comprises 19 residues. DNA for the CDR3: TGTGCCAGCAGCCAGTACTCTAGCGGGACAAGCTTTAGCACAGATACGCAGTATTTT. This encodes CASSQYSSGTSFSTDTQYF.

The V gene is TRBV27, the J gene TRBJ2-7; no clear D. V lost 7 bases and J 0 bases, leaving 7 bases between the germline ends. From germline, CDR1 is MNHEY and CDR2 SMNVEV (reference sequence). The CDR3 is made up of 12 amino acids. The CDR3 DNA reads TGTGCCAGCATAGGGTCCTCCTACGAGCAGTACTTC. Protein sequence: CASIGSSYEQYF.

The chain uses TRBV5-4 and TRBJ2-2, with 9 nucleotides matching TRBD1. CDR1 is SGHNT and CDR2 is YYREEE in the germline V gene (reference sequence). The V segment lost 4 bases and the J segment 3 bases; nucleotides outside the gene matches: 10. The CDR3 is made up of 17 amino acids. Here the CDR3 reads CASSRRTGGEDTGELFF. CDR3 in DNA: TGTGCCAGCAGCCGTCGTACAGGGGGCGAGGACACCGGGGAGCTGTTTTTT.

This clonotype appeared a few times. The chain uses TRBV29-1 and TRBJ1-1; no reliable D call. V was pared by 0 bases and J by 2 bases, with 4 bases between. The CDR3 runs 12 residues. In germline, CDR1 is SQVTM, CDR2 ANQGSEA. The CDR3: CSVEDRNTEAFF. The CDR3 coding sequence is TGCAGCGTTGAAGACAGAAACACTGAAGCTTTCTTT.

The CDR3: CASRVDRGNQPQHF. CDR3 DNA: TGTGCCAGCAGGGTGGACAGGGGGAATCAGCCCCAGCATTTT. V gene TRBV6-5 combines with J gene TRBJ1-5; 10 bases map to TRBD1. V lost 6 bases and J lost 4; bases outside the gene matches: 3. This CDR3 is 14 amino acids long. Looked up from germline, CDR1 is MNHEY and CDR2 is SVGAGI.

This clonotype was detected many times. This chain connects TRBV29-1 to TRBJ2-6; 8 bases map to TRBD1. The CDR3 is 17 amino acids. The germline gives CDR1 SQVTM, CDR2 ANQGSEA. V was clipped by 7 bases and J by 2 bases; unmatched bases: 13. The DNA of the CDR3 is TGCAGCGCCTACGTTAGGACAGGGAGACCTGGGGCCAACGTCCTGACTTTC. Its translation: CSAYVRTGRPGANVLTF.

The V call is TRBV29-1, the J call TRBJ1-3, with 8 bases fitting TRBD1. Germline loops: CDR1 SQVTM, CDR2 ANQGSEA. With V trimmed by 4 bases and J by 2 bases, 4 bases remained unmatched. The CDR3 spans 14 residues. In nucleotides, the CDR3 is TGCAGCGTTGCGTTCAGGGGGCCTGGAAACACCATATATTTT. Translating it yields CSVAFRGPGNTIYF. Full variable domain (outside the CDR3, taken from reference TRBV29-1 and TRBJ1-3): SAVISQKPSRDICQRGTSLTIQCQVDSQVTMMFWYRQQPGQSLTLIATANQGSEATYESGFVIDKFPISRPNLTFSTLTVSNMSPEDSSIYLCSVAFRGPGNTIYFGEGSWLTVV.

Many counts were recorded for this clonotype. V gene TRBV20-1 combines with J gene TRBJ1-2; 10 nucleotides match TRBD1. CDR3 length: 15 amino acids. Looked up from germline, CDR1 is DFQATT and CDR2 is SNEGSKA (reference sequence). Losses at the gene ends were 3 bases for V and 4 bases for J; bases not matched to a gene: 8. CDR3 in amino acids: CSARKGTGVPYGYTF. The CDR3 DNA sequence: TGCAGTGCTAGGAAAGGGACAGGGGTACCCTATGGCTACACCTTC.

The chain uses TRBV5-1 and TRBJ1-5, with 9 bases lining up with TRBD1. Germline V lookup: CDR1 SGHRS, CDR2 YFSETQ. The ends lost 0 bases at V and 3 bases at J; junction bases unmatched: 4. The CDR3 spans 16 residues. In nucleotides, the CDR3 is TGCGCCAGCAGCTTGGCCGGGACAGGGACCAATCAGCCCCAGCATTTT. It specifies CASSLAGTGTNQPQHF.

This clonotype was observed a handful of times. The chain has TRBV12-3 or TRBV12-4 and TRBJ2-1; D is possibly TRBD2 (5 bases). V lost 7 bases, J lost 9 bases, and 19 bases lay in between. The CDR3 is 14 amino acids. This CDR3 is CASTPSGTSIEQFF. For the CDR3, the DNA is TGTGCCAGCACCCCCTCGGGAACGTCGATTGAGCAGTTCTTC.

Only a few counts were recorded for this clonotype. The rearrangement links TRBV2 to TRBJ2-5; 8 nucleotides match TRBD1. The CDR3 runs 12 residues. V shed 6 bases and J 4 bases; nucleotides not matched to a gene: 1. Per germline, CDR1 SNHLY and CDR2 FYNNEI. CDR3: CASRDRVETQYF. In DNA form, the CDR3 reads TGTGCCAGCAGGGACAGGGTAGAGACCCAGTACTTC.

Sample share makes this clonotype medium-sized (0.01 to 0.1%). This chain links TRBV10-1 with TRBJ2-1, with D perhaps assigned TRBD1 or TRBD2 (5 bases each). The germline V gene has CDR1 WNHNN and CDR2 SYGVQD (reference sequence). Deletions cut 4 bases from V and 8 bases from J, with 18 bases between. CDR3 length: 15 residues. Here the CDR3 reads CASSGSGATGYEQFF. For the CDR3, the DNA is TGCGCCAGCAGTGGGTCCGGGGCCACCGGATATGAGCAGTTCTTC.

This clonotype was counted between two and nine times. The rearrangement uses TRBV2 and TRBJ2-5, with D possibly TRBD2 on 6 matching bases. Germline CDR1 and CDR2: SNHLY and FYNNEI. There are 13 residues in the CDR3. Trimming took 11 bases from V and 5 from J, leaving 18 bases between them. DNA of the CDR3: TGTGCCGCCGGGGGTTGGGAGTTGGAGACCCAGTACTTC. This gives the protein CAAGGWELETQYF.

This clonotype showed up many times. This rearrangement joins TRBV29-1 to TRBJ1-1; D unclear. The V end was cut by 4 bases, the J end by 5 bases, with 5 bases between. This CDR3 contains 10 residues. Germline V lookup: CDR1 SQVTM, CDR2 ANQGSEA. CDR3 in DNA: TGCAGCGTTGTTAGAACTGAAGCTTTCTTT. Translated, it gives CSVVRTEAFF. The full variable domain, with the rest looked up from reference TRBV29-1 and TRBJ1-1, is SAVISQKPSRDICQRGTSLTIQCQVDSQVTMMFWYRQQPGQSLTLIATANQGSEATYESGFVIDKFPISRPNLTFSTLTVSNMSPEDSSIYLCSVVRTEAFFGQGTRLTVV.

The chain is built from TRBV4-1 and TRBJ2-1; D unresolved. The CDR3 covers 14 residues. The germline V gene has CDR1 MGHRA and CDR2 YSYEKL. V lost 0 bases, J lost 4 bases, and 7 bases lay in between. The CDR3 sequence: CASSQDRAYNEQFF. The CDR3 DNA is TGCGCCAGCAGCCAAGATCGGGCGTACAATGAGCAGTTCTTC.

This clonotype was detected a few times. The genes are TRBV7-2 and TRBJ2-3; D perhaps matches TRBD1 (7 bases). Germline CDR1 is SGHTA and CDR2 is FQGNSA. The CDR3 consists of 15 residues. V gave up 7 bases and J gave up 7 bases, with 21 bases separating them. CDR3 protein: CASIPRGVGANTQYF. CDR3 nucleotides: TGTGCCAGCATCCCCAGGGGGGTGGGGGCAAATACGCAGTATTTT.

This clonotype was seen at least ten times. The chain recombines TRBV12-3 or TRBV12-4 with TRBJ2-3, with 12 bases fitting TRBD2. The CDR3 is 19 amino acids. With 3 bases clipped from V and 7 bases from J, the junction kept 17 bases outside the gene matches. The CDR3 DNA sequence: TGTGCCAGCAGTTTTCGACTAGCGGGAGTGCTCTATATCAGAAATACGCAGTATTTT. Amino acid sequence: CASSFRLAGVLYIRNTQYF.

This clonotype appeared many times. The CDR3 sequence: CASSGRGGPAQYF. The DNA for the CDR3 is TGTGCCAGCAGTGGAAGGGGGGGACCAGCGCAGTATTTT. The chain combines TRBV28 with TRBJ2-3, with D tentatively TRBD2 (7 bases). With 5 bases removed from V and 10 bases from J, the gap between germline ends came to 16 bases. The CDR3 is 13 amino acids. Germline values: CDR1 MDHEN, CDR2 SYDVKM.

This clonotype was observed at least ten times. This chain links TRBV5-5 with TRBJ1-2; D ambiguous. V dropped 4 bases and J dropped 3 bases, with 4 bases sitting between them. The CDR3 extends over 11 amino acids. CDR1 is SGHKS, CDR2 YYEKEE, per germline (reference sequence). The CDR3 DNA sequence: TGTGCCAGCAGCCGAGACTATGGCTACACCTTC. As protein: CASSRDYGYTF.

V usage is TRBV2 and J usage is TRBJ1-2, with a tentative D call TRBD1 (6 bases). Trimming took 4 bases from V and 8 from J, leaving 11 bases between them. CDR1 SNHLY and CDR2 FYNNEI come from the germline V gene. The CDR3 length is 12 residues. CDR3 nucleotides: TGTGCCAGCAGTGCAGGGGAGGGCGGCTACACCTTC. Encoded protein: CASSAGEGGYTF.

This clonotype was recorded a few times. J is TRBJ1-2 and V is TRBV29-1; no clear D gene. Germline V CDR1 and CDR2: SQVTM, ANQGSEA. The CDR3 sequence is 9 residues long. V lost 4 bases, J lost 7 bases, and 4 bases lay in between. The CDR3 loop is CSVAPGYTF. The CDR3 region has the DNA TGCAGCGTTGCTCCTGGCTACACCTTC.